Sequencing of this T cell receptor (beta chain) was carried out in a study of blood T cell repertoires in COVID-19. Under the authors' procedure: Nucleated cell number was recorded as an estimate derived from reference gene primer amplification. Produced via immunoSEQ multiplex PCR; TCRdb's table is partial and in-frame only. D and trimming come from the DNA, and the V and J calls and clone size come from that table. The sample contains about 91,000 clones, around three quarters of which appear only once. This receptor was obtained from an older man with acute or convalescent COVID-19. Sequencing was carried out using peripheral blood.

Written as DNA, the CDR3 is TGCGCCAGCAGCTACGCCACAGGGACTGGAAACACCATATATTTT. Its translation: CASSYATGTGNTIYF. This chain uses TRBV5-1 with TRBJ1-3; D possibly corresponds to TRBD1 (6 bases). V lost 3 bases to trimming and J lost 2 bases, with 12 bases between them. There are 15 residues in the CDR3. Germline CDR1 is SGHRS and CDR2 is YFSETQ.